This TCR beta chain was sequenced during a study of blood T cell repertoires in COVID-19. Using immunoSEQ multiplex PCR, the repertoire was profiled, and TCRdb retains in-frame clones only, with some absent. The sample has approximately 170,000 clones; roughly nine tenths are singletons. This TCR was recovered from a man aged 55 to 69 with acute or convalescent COVID-19. Source material: peripheral blood.

For the CDR3, the DNA is TGTGCCAGCACTCAACTAGCGGGAGGGCTCGGAGATACGCAGTATTTT. Its protein is CASTQLAGGLGDTQYF. The rearrangement links TRBV11-3 to TRBJ2-3; 13 bases are shared with TRBD2. Germline V lookup: CDR1 SGHNT, CDR2 YENEEA. The CDR3 is made up of 16 amino acids. With 7 bases clipped from V and 5 bases from J, the junction kept 9 bases outside the gene matches. Drawing the rest from reference TRBV11-3 and TRBJ2-3, the complete variable domain is EAGVVQSPRYKIIEKKQPVAFWCNPISGHNTLYWYLQNLGQGPELLIRYENEEAVDDSQLPKDRFSAERLKGVDSTLKIQPAELGDSAVYLCASTQLAGGLGDTQYFGPGTRLTVL.